The clone carrying this T cell receptor beta chain qualifies as medium-sized. Its antigen is unknown. These data originate in a study of lymphopenia after photon versus proton radiotherapy. Germline V CDR1 and CDR2: SGDLS, YYNGEE. The ends were cut back, 4 bases at V and 6 bases at J, with 10 bases in the middle. The CDR3 has 13 residues. Repertoires were generated with immunoSEQ multiplex PCR, while TCRdb's copy carries only in-frame clones and drops some. The table lists 55,000 to 70,000 clones, around 88% of them singletons. General study findings and limits: Post-nadir diversity loss with photons came from oligoclonal expansion, particularly CD8+ Temra cells.

This clonotype was obtained from a middle-aged man with gastric cancer. This chain uses TRBV9 with TRBJ2-2; either TRBD1 or TRBD2 may supply D (5 bases each). The input for sequencing was peripheral blood, taken from a patient treated with photon-based radiotherapy. The CDR3 DNA reads TGTGCCAGCAGCTCCCGGGGACCCGGGGAGCTGTTTTTT. Protein product: CASSSRGPGELFF.